This TCR beta chain was recorded in a study of PD-1 blockade in classical Hodgkin lymphoma. This CDR3 has 16 amino acids. Germline loops: CDR1 SGHTA, CDR2 FQGNSA. V lost 1 base to trimming and J lost 8 bases, with 17 bases between them. The repertoire was sequenced with immunoSEQ multiplex PCR; TCRdb's copy has only in-frame clones and lacks some. The table records approximately 65,000 clones, about 87% of them present only once. Autologous stem cell transplantation was followed by relapse in every patient, and brentuximab vedotin exposure varied. The sequence was collected from a human donor with classical Hodgkin lymphoma. V gene TRBV7-2 combines with J gene TRBJ1-4, with D perhaps TRBD1 (5 bases). The specimen comprised peripheral blood mononuclear cells (PBMCs), sampled at baseline. The CDR3 is CASSLDGRQGEEKLFF. CDR3 bases: TGTGCCAGCAGCTTAGATGGTAGGCAGGGAGAAGAAAAACTGTTTTTT.